The source of this TCR beta chain is a study of prognosis after radiotherapy for stage I lung cancer (dated by TCRdb to the early 2020s). General notes on the study: Between early 2018 and early 2019, 20 or so patients with stage I NSCLC were enrolled in Nanjing, China. Roughly 5 patients had oligometastatic NSCLC after their primary tumor was surgically resected, and fourteen patients had newly diagnosed primary stage I lung tumors. Every patient was deemed medically inoperable, 12 because of comorbidities and over five because they refused surgery. The cohort was made up of some 12 men and more than five women, with a median age of approximately 74 years and an age range of roughly 50 to 85 years. Tumor histology was squamous cell carcinoma in 6 to 8 patients and adenocarcinoma in some 12. SBRT was given in 3 to 5 fractions with a biologically effective dose of at least 100 Gy, using image-guided IMRT or VMAT. Concurrent therapy was not administered to any patient alongside SBRT. Distant metastases were developed by four of the 19 patients after SBRT, at a median of roughly 7 months, whereas no significant progression was observed in the other 15 patients. Peripheral blood TCR beta repertoires were profiled in stage I NSCLC patients before and after stereotactic body radiotherapy, and the study then linked these repertoires to distant failure. The study took one blood sample before SBRT and one after SBRT from each of roughly 20 patients and sequenced all 40 or so samples. Overall results and qualifications from the work: Post-SBRT Shannon entropy and its change from baseline were lower in patients who developed distant metastases; baseline Shannon entropy was not associated with metastases. None of the reported P values were adjusted for multiple comparisons. Unique TCR clone counts fell after SBRT (median about 9,800 before versus under 8,000 after; Wilcoxon paired P=0.011). The study was limited by its small cohort and short follow-up, and the findings require independent validation. Whether the expanded TCR clones were tumor-specific was not determined. Differences in TRBV and TRBJ usage frequencies by metastasis status were reportedly observed in two V genes at baseline and in roughly ten V and two J genes after SBRT.

This clonotype is medium-sized (0.01 to 0.1%) in its sample. No antigen is known for it. No clone much larger than this one lies a single base away; base qualities are absent. Two rounds of multiplex PCR were performed to amplify the TCR beta CDR3 region from genomic DNA. The first PCR round used primers specific to each TRBV and TRBJ gene, with sequences filed in Chinese patent CN105087789A. Universal primers were used in the second round of PCR. The Roche High Pure PCR Template Preparation Kit was used to extract genomic DNA from the frozen PBMCs. The libraries underwent paired-end sequencing with 151 bp reads on an Illumina HiSeq 3000. The study's processing was this. CutAdapt was used to remove raw reads lacking the multiplex PCR primer sequences. High-quality paired reads were merged into contigs with PEAR. TRB V, D and J gene segments were assigned to each contig with MiXCR by alignment to reference sequences. To remove sequencing errors, CDR3 sequences were clustered according to base quality and sequence similarity. Diversity was measured as Shannon entropy normalized by the natural log of productive TCR sequence number. To get clonality, Shannon entropy was divided by the natural log of the number of unique clonotypes, and that result was subtracted from one. Progression-free survival cut-offs for repertoire metrics were chosen using the Youden index of ROC curves, with analyses run in R 3.5.3. TCRdb trimmed the raw reads at Q25, called clones with MiXCR and kept productive beta chains. All rows with the same CDR3 protein become a single entry with the most common DNA and genes. The authors' filters were not applied to this entry. The sample table contains under 20,000 distinct CDR3 sequences; only one count was recorded for 50% of them. The ten largest account for approximately 32% of the sample.

A history of other malignancies or of prior chemotherapy or radiotherapy was absent in all patients, and node-negative disease was shown on CT and PET/CT in all patients. At each of two time points, about 6 milliliters of peripheral venous blood were collected into EDTA tubes. Ficoll-Paque Plus density-gradient centrifugation was used to isolate PBMCs. Right after collection, samples were kept at -80 degrees C until analysis. The CDR3 contains 15 residues, cysteine and phenylalanine counted. Only the CDR3 DNA is retained, 45 bases long and in frame from the first base. The germline V gene (reference sequence) sets CDR1 to MNHEY and CDR2 to SMNVEV. V is pruned by 3 bases and J by 8 bases, leaving 7 bases of the junction without a gene match.

The sequence was obtained from a donor at least 50 years old with non-small cell lung cancer. Sequencing was performed on PBMCs, taken before or after stereotactic body radiation therapy (not recorded which). The chain is assembled from TRBV27 and TRBJ1-2, and 12 junction bases match TRBD1. The nucleotides are TGTGCCAGCAGTTTCGCAGGGACAGGGGGCCGGGGCTACACCTTC. Its translation is CASSFAGTGGRGYTF.